The entry below gives a single T cell receptor (beta chain) sequence along with its context. The sample comes from a study of technical replicates of blood from several donors. The repertoire was sequenced with immunoSEQ multiplex PCR; TCRdb's copy has only in-frame clones and lacks some. The sample carries tens of thousands of clones, about 90% recorded once. The sequence came from a human donor in good health. Sequences were obtained from T cells isolated from PBMCs.

CDR3 DNA: TGCAGCGCAACAGGGCGTGGCACAGATACGCAGTATTTT. Its protein product is CSATGRGTDTQYF. V gene TRBV29-1 combines with J gene TRBJ2-3; TRBD1 might be the D (6 bases). Germline loops: CDR1 SQVTM, CDR2 ANQGSEA. Trimming removed 7 bases from V and 1 base from J, with 12 bases in between. CDR3 length: 13 residues.